This TCR beta chain was obtained from a study of CXCR3-negative and CXCR3-positive naive CD8 T cells. Carrying UMI labels, the TRB cDNA libraries were prepared through 5' RACE. Reprocessing the 5' RACE reads, TCRdb reports a single entry for every CDR3 protein and omits DNA. The sample table includes 43,000 or so distinct CDR3 sequences. The CDR3 totals 13 residues. Per the germline V gene, CDR1 is SQVTM and CDR2 is ANQGSEA. Source material: memory CD8+ T cells from blood. The rearrangement links TRBV29-1 to TRBJ1-1; TCRdb returns TRBD1, unconfirmable since there is no DNA. This TCR was sampled from a human donor in good health. Some clones in this sample may be carry-over from other donors' samples. CDR3 region: CSGGGREGTEAFF.